One and the same sample provided the 2 T cell receptor beta chains below, sequenced in a study of HIV-infected patients and healthy controls. All unsorted peripheral T cells were captured because whole blood was used without fractionation. cDNA was made from roughly 500 ng RNA using alpha and beta constant primers. Each of the alpha and beta chains got its own library through chain-specific third strand synthesis with indices. TCRdb independently ran MiXCR on the 5' RACE reads; one entry per CDR3 protein. The sample has 15,000 to 20,000 distinct CDR3 sequences; approximately 9.5% are singletons. Material: blood. These receptors all come from an adult in good health.

This clonotype was recorded a few times. The V call is TRBV9, the J call TRBJ2-1; maybe TRBD2 (5 bases). Trimming removed 4 bases from V and 8 bases from J, with 19 bases in between. This CDR3 has 15 residues. The V gene's germline CDR1 is SGDLS and CDR2 YYNGEE. The CDR3 sequence is CASSRTPLASDEQFF. The CDR3 DNA reads TGTGCCAGCAGCAGGACTCCCCTGGCTTCAGATGAGCAGTTCTTC.

This clonotype was recorded many times. The V call is TRBV20-1, the J call TRBJ2-7; a possible D gene is TRBD2 (6 bases). Trimming stripped 4 bases from V and 0 bases from J, with 10 bases between. The CDR3 has 13 amino acids. Germline V gene lookup returns CDR1 DFQATT and CDR2 SNEGSKA (reference sequence). CDR3 residues: CSAIREPSYEQYF. CDR3 nucleotide sequence: TGCAGTGCTATTCGGGAGCCCTCCTACGAGCAGTACTTC.